This TCR beta chain was identified during a study of blood T cells in healthy people across ages. Regarding the study as a whole: Researchers deemed the diversity estimates from one million T cells underestimates.

Trimming took off 3 bases at V and 6 bases at J, with 12 bases between the two ends. Germline V CDR1 and CDR2: SGDLS, YYNGEE. The CDR3 extends over 13 amino acids. Comments on this clonotype: Its antigen is not known.

It was with a sample-barcoded 5' primer and a J-beta primer mix that a second PCR of roughly 6 to 11 cycles was run. Per sample, CDR3-containing paired-end reads numbered at least 2.5 million. TCRdb ran MiXCR on the 5' RACE reads and lists one entry per CDR3 protein. The sample consists of 1,800,000 or so distinct CDR3 sequences, about 39% of them appearing once. The chain joins TRBV9 to TRBJ1-2; perhaps TRBD1 as D (5 bases). This TCR derives from a human donor in good health. Source material: blood. The CDR3 spells CASSETVVNGYTF. CDR3 nucleotides: TGTGCCAGCAGCGAGACAGTGGTCAATGGCTACACCTTC. The whole variable domain, remainder taken from reference TRBV9 and TRBJ1-2, is DSGVTQTPKHLITATGQRVTLRCSPRSGDLSVYWYQQSLDQGLQFLIQYYNGEERAKGNILERFSAQQFPDLHSELNLSSLELGDSALYFCASSETVVNGYTFGSGTRLTVV.